What follows are 11 T cell receptor beta chains derived from one specimen sequenced in a study of blood T cells in healthy people across ages. Using a J-beta primer mix together with a sample-barcoded 5' primer, a second PCR was run for roughly 6 to 11 cycles. TCRdb ran MiXCR on the 5' RACE reads and lists one entry per CDR3 protein. The sample lists approximately 1.5 million distinct CDR3 sequences, roughly a third occurring once. The sample taken for sequencing was blood. All receptors come from a woman aged 25 to 39 in good health.

The chain uses TRBV7-3 and TRBJ2-1, with a weak D call TRBD2 (6 bases). Germline CDR1 reads SGHTA; CDR2 reads FQGTGA. The CDR3 is 15 amino acids. The V end lost 5 bases, the J end lost 7 bases, and 18 bases lay between the germline ends. CDR3 region: CASSTLAGGENEQFF. DNA for the CDR3: TGTGCCAGCAGCACTCTAGCAGGAGGGGAAAATGAGCAGTTCTTC.

The CDR3 spells CASSPGLAGGHSTYEQYF. The CDR3 nucleotides read TGCGCCAGCAGCCCTGGACTAGCGGGAGGGCATTCGACCTACGAGCAGTACTTC. V gene TRBV4-1 combines with J gene TRBJ2-7; 15 bases fit TRBD2. Trimming removed 4 bases from V and 2 bases from J; junction bases left unmatched: 9. The CDR3 totals 18 residues. The germline gives CDR1 MGHRA, CDR2 YSYEKL.

The chain employs TRBV7-9 and TRBJ2-3; D is unresolved. With 5 bases removed from V and 0 bases from J, the gap between germline ends came to 12 bases. Germline loops: CDR1 SEHNR, CDR2 FQNEAQ (reference sequence). This CDR3 contains 15 residues. CDR3 amino acids: CASSPRALSTDTQYF. CDR3 in DNA: TGTGCCAGCAGCCCCCGGGCTCTTAGCACAGATACGCAGTATTTT. The full variable domain, completed using reference TRBV7-9 and TRBJ2-3, is DTGVSQNPRHKITKRGQNVTFRCDPISEHNRLYWYRQTLGQGPEFLTYFQNEAQLEKSRLLSDRFSAERPKGSFSTLEIQRTEQGDSAMYLCASSPRALSTDTQYFGPGTRLTVL.

This clonotype has a handful of counts. The chain joins TRBV6-5 to TRBJ1-2; 9 bases line up with TRBD1. V dropped 5 bases and J dropped 7; count of bases not matched to a gene: 8. CDR3 length equals 14 residues. Per germline, CDR1 MNHEY and CDR2 SVGAGI. CDR3 sequence reads: CASSEQGARGGYTF. The CDR3 DNA reads as TGTGCCAGCAGTGAACAGGGGGCGCGGGGTGGCTACACCTTC.

The chain has TRBV28 and TRBJ2-7, with D maybe TRBD2 (5 bases). The CDR3 is made up of 16 amino acids. The V gene lost 5 bases and the J gene lost 3 bases, with 20 bases spanning the gap. The V gene's germline CDR1 is MDHEN and CDR2 SYDVKM. The CDR3 protein is CASSRPPSGLYYEQYF. CDR3 nucleotides: TGTGCCAGCAGTAGGCCCCCCAGCGGCCTATACTACGAGCAGTACTTC. The complete variable domain, with remaining parts taken from reference TRBV28 and TRBJ2-7, reads DVKVTQSSRYLVKRTGEKVFLECVQDMDHENMFWYRQDPGLGLRLIYFSYDVKMKEKGDIPEGYSVSREKKERFSLILESASTNQTSMYLCASSRPPSGLYYEQYFGPGTRLTVT.

In this sample, this clonotype turned up many times. The V call is TRBV6-5, the J call TRBJ2-3; TRBD2 matches 9 bases. The length of the CDR3 is 14 residues. V lost 6 bases and J lost 3; bases outside the gene matches: 4. Germline V gene data show CDR1 as MNHEY and CDR2 as SVGAGI. CDR3: CASRPGLATDTQYF. The CDR3 DNA sequence: TGTGCCAGCAGACCTGGACTAGCGACAGATACGCAGTATTTT.

This clonotype was detected only once. This rearrangement joins TRBV4-1 to TRBJ2-4, with D unresolved. The end of the DNA fits TRBJ2-7 better, so the J call may be wrong. CDR3 length equals 15 residues. Germline CDR1 reads MGHRA; CDR2 reads YSYEKL. CDR3 sequence (DNA): TGCGCCAGCAGCCTACAGACGTATTCCTCCTACGAGCAGTACTTC. The encoded protein is CASSLQTYSSYEQYF.

This clonotype appeared a few times. The genes are TRBV2 and TRBJ1-5; 8 bases align to TRBD1. The germline CDR1 and CDR2 sequences are SNHLY and FYNNEI. CDR3 size: 18 residues. V gave up 0 bases and J gave up 3 bases; unmatched junction bases: 10. CDR3 sequence: CASSEALGTGGVNQPQHF. The DNA of the CDR3 is TGTGCCAGCAGTGAAGCGCTTGGTACAGGGGGGGTCAATCAGCCCCAGCATTTT.

The chain links TRBV7-9 to TRBJ1-4; no reliable D call. Trimming pared 2 bases from V and 5 bases from J, leaving 12 bases between. The length of the CDR3 is 15 residues. Germline V lookup: CDR1 SEHNR, CDR2 FQNEAQ (reference sequence). The CDR3 bases are TGTGCCAGCAGCTTAACGGCAGGAAGAAATGAAAAACTGTTTTTT. Translated: CASSLTAGRNEKLFF. The full variable domain, completed using reference TRBV7-9 and TRBJ1-4, is DTGVSQNPRHKITKRGQNVTFRCDPISEHNRLYWYRQTLGQGPEFLTYFQNEAQLEKSRLLSDRFSAERPKGSFSTLEIQRTEQGDSAMYLCASSLTAGRNEKLFFGSGTQLSVL.

The CDR3 here is CSVERTGGTDEQFF. The DNA of the CDR3 is TGCAGCGTTGAAAGGACAGGGGGGACCGATGAGCAGTTCTTC. The chain uses TRBV29-1 and TRBJ2-1; 10 nucleotides match TRBD1. The CDR3 loop spans 14 amino acids. The germline gives CDR1 SQVTM, CDR2 ANQGSEA. Unmatched junction bases numbered 6, after V lost 2 bases and J lost 8 bases.

J is TRBJ1-2 and V is TRBV2; 7 bases align to TRBD1. The germline V gene encodes CDR1 SNHLY and CDR2 FYNNEI. After removal of 4 bases from V and 4 bases from J, the junction contained 9 bases not matched to a gene. There are 15 residues in the CDR3. The CDR3 here is CASSVVQGRSYGYTF. As DNA, the CDR3 is TGTGCCAGCAGTGTCGTACAGGGGAGGAGCTATGGCTACACCTTC.